A single T cell receptor beta chain is shown here with its context. The sample is drawn from a study of blood T cell repertoires in COVID-19. Trimming shortened V by 5 bases and J by 1 base, and 15 bases separated the two germline ends. The length of the CDR3 is 15 residues. In germline, CDR1 is MNHEY, CDR2 SVGAGI. TCRdb's copy holds only in-frame clones and misses some; the assay was immunoSEQ multiplex PCR. The repertoire holds 350,000 to 450,000 clones, with about nine tenths as singletons. Sample: PBMCs or T cells enriched from blood (not recorded which). This TCR derives from a woman aged 40 to 50 who had been exposed to COVID-19. V gene TRBV6-5 combines with J gene TRBJ2-7; a weak D match, TRBD2 (6 bases). CDR3 loop: CASSRVGTDSYEQYF. CDR3 sequence (DNA): TGTGCCAGCAGTAGAGTAGGGACTGATTCCTACGAGCAGTACTTC.